The source of this T cell receptor (beta chain) is a study of T cells in Graves' hyperthyroidism and ophthalmopathy. Findings and caveats of the study: In blood, most of the thyroid clonotypes expanded above 0.001 were also present. From stable hyperthyroidism, ophthalmopathy was set apart by a 13 V-J model.

The sample holds many counts of this clonotype. Its antigen remains unknown. The study defined stable Graves' hyperthyroidism as no ophthalmopathy progression within 18 months. Hyperthyroidism in the patients, aged 18 to 65, was newly diagnosed and under 2 months in duration. The germline CDR1 and CDR2 sequences are SGHRS and YFSETQ. Between the trimmed V and J ends, which lost 7 bases and 5 bases, there was a span of 12 bases. The CDR3 has 13 residues. Amplification of TCR beta CDR3 regions used RNA as the template. In the first-round RT-PCR of the TCR CDR3, the HTBI primer set was used. TCRdb re-called the multiplex PCR reads with MiXCR, one entry per CDR3 protein. This table holds some 460,000 distinct CDR3 sequences, 15% to 19% found once.

This chain connects TRBV5-1 to TRBJ1-4; D remains unclear. Sequencing used blood. This clonotype was obtained from a woman in her late teens or twenties with Graves' hyperthyroidism. The CDR3 sequence is CASRRQSNEKLFF. In DNA, the CDR3 is TGCGCCAGCCGGCGGCAGTCGAATGAAAAACTGTTTTTT.